This T cell receptor beta chain was sequenced during a study of shared clonotypes between healthy human individuals. With 4 bases removed from V and 4 bases from J, the gap between germline ends came to 4 bases. Germline values: CDR1 SGHDN, CDR2 FVKESK. This CDR3 has 11 residues. A roughly 200 ng quantity of DNA, roughly 30,000 T cell genomes, went into the sorted-subset replicate PCRs. This table comes from immunoSEQ multiplex PCR, and its TCRdb copy is limited to in-frame clones, with some not included. The sample lists around 940,000 clones, approximately 76% seen once, with over 1.3% in the top ten. Donors, healthy HIV-negative adults, lacked recent acute infections or vaccinations.

This clonotype was obtained from a man between 18 and 29 years old in good health. The rearrangement uses TRBV14 and TRBJ1-2; no clear D. The source material was memory CD4+ T cells sorted from blood. Specified subset: CD45RA-negative fraction. The CDR3: CASSLGYGYTF. Written as DNA, the CDR3 is TGTGCCAGCAGCCTCGGCTATGGCTACACCTTC.